A single sample gave rise to the 10 T cell receptor beta chains below, sequenced in a study of T cell changes during pregnancy in multiple sclerosis. The protocol was immunoSEQ multiplex PCR, while the TCRdb copy is restricted to in-frame clones and leaves out a portion. This table has tens of thousands of clones, 85% to 95% appearing once. The sequencing here drew on peripheral blood, taken after pregnancy. The receptors originated from a female donor with multiple sclerosis, enrolled in a pregnancy study.

This chain connects TRBV30 to TRBJ2-7, with D possibly TRBD1 on 6 matching bases. The length of the CDR3 is 16 residues. Germline V lookup: CDR1 GTSNPN, CDR2 SVGIG (reference sequence). V was trimmed by 0 bases and J by 1 base, leaving 16 bases between them. CDR3 in amino acids: CAWSVLSGTFSYEQYF. CDR3 DNA sequence: TGTGCCTGGAGTGTACTGTCCGGGACATTTTCCTACGAGCAGTACTTC.

The chain links TRBV5-1 to TRBJ1-5, with D perhaps TRBD1 (5 bases). Germline CDR1 SGHRS, CDR2 YFSETQ. This CDR3 comprises 15 residues. V lost 4 bases to trimming and J lost 5 bases, with 16 bases between them. This chain's CDR3 is CASSQGPEGHQPQHF. CDR3 nucleotide sequence: TGCGCCAGCAGCCAAGGACCGGAGGGGCATCAGCCCCAGCATTTT.

Note on this clone: Other DNA sequences in this sample translate to the same CDR3. The chain combines TRBV19 with TRBJ1-1; D is uncertain. CDR3 length: 13 amino acids. Germline-derived CDR1 and CDR2 are LNHDA and SQIVND (reference sequence). V lost 3 bases, J lost 0 bases, and 5 bases lay in between. Here the CDR3 reads CASSISVNTEAFF. The CDR3 coding sequence is TGTGCCAGTAGTATTTCGGTGAACACTGAAGCTTTCTTT.

V gene TRBV7-2 combines with J gene TRBJ1-2; D is undetermined. Trimming stripped 0 bases from V and 7 bases from J, with 12 bases between. Germline CDR1 reads SGHTA; CDR2 reads FQGNSA. The CDR3 is 14 amino acids. CDR3 sequence reads: CASSLAGGRPGYTF. The CDR3 nucleotides are TGTGCCAGCAGCTTAGCGGGAGGGCGACCTGGCTACACCTTC.

The gene calls are TRBV21-1 and TRBJ1-1; the DNA was not used to check the table's D call, TRBD1. TRBV21-1 constitutes a pseudogene. The length of the CDR3 is 15 residues. CDR3 sequence (DNA): TGTGCCAGCAGCAAAGGGGCTGGATTTAGGACTGAAGCTTTCTTT. Protein product: CASSKGAGFRTEAFF.

The rearrangement uses TRBV25-1 and TRBJ2-2; perhaps TRBD1 as D (5 bases). V was shortened by 8 bases and J by 6 bases, with 10 bases between the two germline ends. This CDR3 is 12 amino acids long. Germline V gives CDR1 MGHDK, CDR2 SYGVNS. The CDR3 DNA follows: TGTGCCAGCGGGGCCACTGCCGGGGAGCTGTTTTTT. This translates into CASGATAGELFF. The complete variable domain, with remaining parts taken from reference TRBV25-1 and TRBJ2-2, reads EADIYQTPRYLVIGTGKKITLECSQTMGHDKMYWYQQDPGMELHLIHYSYGVNSTEKGDLSSESTVSRIRTEHFPLTLESARPSHTSQYLCASGATAGELFFGEGSRLTVL.

The CDR3 DNA follows: TGTGCCAGTAGTGCAACTAGCGGGGGTAAACGAGATACGCAGTATTTT. Encoded protein: CASSATSGGKRDTQYF. The gene calls are TRBV19 and TRBJ2-3; 11 bases agree with TRBD2. Germline V lookup: CDR1 LNHDA, CDR2 SQIVND (reference sequence). This CDR3 is built from 16 residues. V lost 5 bases and J lost 5; bases outside the gene matches: 9.

The gene calls are TRBV7-8 and TRBJ1-2; tentatively, D is TRBD1 (5 bases). The CDR3 is 14 residues long. The germline V gene has CDR1 SGHVS and CDR2 FQNEAQ. Trimming left V 1 base short and J 5 bases short, with 11 bases between. CDR3 in amino acids: CASSLDRGQYGYTF. As DNA, the CDR3 is TGTGCCAGCAGCTTAGATAGGGGTCAGTATGGCTACACCTTC.

The chain has TRBV11-3 and TRBJ1-3; a possible D gene is TRBD1 (6 bases). CDR1 and CDR2 from the germline V gene are SGHNT and YENEEA. The V and J ends lost 2 bases and 0 bases respectively, with 20 bases between them. This CDR3 region has 19 residues. This chain's CDR3 is CASSLCSGQTVGSGNTIYF. Written as DNA, the CDR3 is TGTGCCAGCAGCTTATGTTCCGGACAGACCGTGGGCTCTGGAAACACCATATATTTT.

The J gene is TRBJ2-7, the V gene TRBV21-1; the table calls TRBD1, which could not be checked here. TRBV21-1 is assigned pseudogene status. This CDR3 has 16 residues. CDR3 amino acids: CASNIPGTYLSYEQYF. The DNA of the CDR3 is TGTGCCAGCAACATTCCCGGGACATATTTATCCTACGAGCAGTACTTC.